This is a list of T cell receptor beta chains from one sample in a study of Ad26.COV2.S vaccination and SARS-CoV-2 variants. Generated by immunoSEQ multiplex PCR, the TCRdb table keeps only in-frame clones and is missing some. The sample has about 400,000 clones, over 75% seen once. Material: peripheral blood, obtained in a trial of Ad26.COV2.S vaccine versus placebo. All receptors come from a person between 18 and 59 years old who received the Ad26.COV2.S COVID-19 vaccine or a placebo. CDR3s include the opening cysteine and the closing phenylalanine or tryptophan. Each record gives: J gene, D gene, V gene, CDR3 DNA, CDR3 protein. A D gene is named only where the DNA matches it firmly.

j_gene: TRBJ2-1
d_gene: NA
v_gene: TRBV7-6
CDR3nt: TGTGCCAGCAGCCCGCAGTGGGGCCGAACAGACAATGAGCAGTTCTTC
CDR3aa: CASSPQWGRTDNEQFF

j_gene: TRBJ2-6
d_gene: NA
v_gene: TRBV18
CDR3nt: TGTGCCAGCTCACCGGCGCCCAGAGCTGGGGCCAACGTCCTGACTTTC
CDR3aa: CASSPAPRAGANVLTF

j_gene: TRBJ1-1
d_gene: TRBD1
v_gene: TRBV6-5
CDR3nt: TGTGCCAGCAGTTACAGGCAGGGGGGCACTGAAGCTTTCTTT
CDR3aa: CASSYRQGGTEAFF

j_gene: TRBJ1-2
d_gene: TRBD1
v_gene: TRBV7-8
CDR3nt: TGTGCCAGCAGCTTGACAGGGTTTTACGGCTACACCTTC
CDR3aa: CASSLTGFYGYTF

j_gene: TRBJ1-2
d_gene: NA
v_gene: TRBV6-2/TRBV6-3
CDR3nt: TGTGCCAGCAGTTACCCGACAGACTCATATGGCTACACCTTC
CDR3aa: CASSYPTDSYGYTF

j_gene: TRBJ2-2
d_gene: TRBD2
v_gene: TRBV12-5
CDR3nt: TGTGCTAGTGGTTGGACTAGCGGGCCCCACACCGGGGAGCTGTTTTTT
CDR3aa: CASGWTSGPHTGELFF

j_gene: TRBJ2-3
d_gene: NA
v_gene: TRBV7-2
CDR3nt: TGTGCCAGCAGCTTAAGACTAGTTACAGATACGCAGTATTTT
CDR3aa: CASSLRLVTDTQYF

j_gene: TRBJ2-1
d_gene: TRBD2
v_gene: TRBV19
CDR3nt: TGTGCCAGTAGTATAGATCCAGCGGGAGGCGTCCAGCATGAGCAGTTCTTC
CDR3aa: CASSIDPAGGVQHEQFF

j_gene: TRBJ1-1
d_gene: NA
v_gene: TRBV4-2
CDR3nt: TGTGCCAGCAGCCCTGTCAGGGGCCCAGGCGCTTTCTTT
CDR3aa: CASSPVRGPGAFF

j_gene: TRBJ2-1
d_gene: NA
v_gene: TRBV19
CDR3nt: TGTGCCAGTAGTATAGCCAAGCACAATGAGCAGTTCTTC
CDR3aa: CASSIAKHNEQFF